This TCR beta chain comes out of a study of naive and memory T cell subsets (dated by TCRdb to the late 2010s). Regarding the complete study: According to the figure summarizing the samples, there were around ten blood donors, 7 tuberculin skin test biopsies and 3 saline control biopsies. PCR2 was typically run as a SYBR Green qPCR and stopped at a set threshold, although low-input samples could use end-point PCR of five to six cycles instead.

The paper's findings and limits, for the study overall: The potential sensitivity of the RNA-based method to TCR transcript changes with T cell activation and differentiation was acknowledged.

Using 3' ligation of a UMI-containing oligonucleotide to TCR cDNA, the study laid out a robust and sensitive protocol to amplify, sequence and analyze TCRs. For whole blood analysis, around 2.4 ml of peripheral blood was collected from healthy adult volunteers into Tempus tubes, and RNA was extracted following the manufacturer's instructions. Total RNA was treated with RQ1 DNase, without cell sorting, prior to reverse transcription, with an input of about 1 to 1,100 ng being targeted. Libraries were prepared from skin biopsies and whole blood to test how robust the pipeline was in samples where T cells are a minority population. Note on this clonotype: Its specific antigen is unknown. No base quality information exists; no much larger clone differs at one position.

The receptor library was made with 5' RACE. The ligated cDNA was amplified in four rounds of PCR with nested alpha and beta constant region primers together with the SP2 primer. For the blood and skin samples, TCR RNA was reverse transcribed with SuperScript IV using primers for the alpha and beta constant regions. An oligonucleotide carrying the Illumina SP2 primer and a UMI was ligated to the 3' end of the cDNA by means of T4 RNA ligase 1. The 12-nucleotide UMI was composed of two random hexamers separated by an eight-base spacer, which was included to prevent hairpin formation. From the second PCR onward, TCR alpha and beta chain libraries were processed separately, and dual indexing was applied for multiplexing. After pooling, the indexed libraries were analyzed by capillary electrophoresis and sequenced on either an Illumina MiSeq or NextSeq. Libraries were spiked with PhiX DNA at about 5-7.5% so that base diversity was increased and cluster recognition was improved. Under the source paper's analysis protocol: Demultiplexor took UMIs from read 2, joined the UMIs to the TCR sequence from read 1, and separated reads according to sample indices. Decombinator identified V and J genes and V-J junctions and gave each TCR a five-part identifier that included V and J deletions. UMIs were used by Collapsinator to correct sequencing errors and PCR amplification heterogeneity, so that a UMI-based abundance was obtained for each TCR. CDR3Translator turned identifiers into nucleotide sequence, translated that sequence into amino acids, and pulled out CDR3 regions based on terminal motifs. Error-corrected alpha and beta TCR counts from blood and skin were compared after normalization to input RNA amount. Starting from the raw public reads, TCRdb applied fastp trimming at Q25, assembled clones with MiXCR and retained in-frame beta chains. Every distinct CDR3 protein forms one entry, paired with its most common genes and DNA. The V and J calls shown here were made by TCRdb, not taken from the authors' results. For this sample there are 57,000 or so distinct CDR3 sequences; under 8.5% appear just once. Of the sample, 9% to 10% falls within the top ten clones.

The clonotype was recovered from a male donor in good health.

CDR3 region: CASTLGAIDRGRLFF. The DNA reads TGTGCCAGCACCTTGGGGGCCATCGACAGGGGAAGACTGTTTTTT. This chain is built from TRBV6-6 and TRBJ1-4; 8 central nucleotides agree with TRBD1. The CDR3 contains 15 residues, cysteine and phenylalanine counted. This entry keeps only the CDR3 DNA: 45 bases, framed from base 1. V has 7 bases trimmed and J has 13 bases trimmed; junction bases matching no gene number 17. CDR1 MNHNY and CDR2 SVGAGI were looked up in the germline V gene (reference sequence).